A selection of T cell receptor beta chains follows, all from one sample in a study of PD-L1 blockade in urothelial cancer. TCRdb's copy holds only in-frame clones and misses some; the assay was immunoSEQ multiplex PCR. The top ten hold approximately 10% of the sample, which has about 66,000 clones, 88% seen once. The material sequenced was PBMCs, taken around atezolizumab (anti-PD-L1) treatment. The receptors originated from a man between 60 and 70 years old with urothelial cancer. Both conserved end residues are part of each CDR3. The order of the fields is V gene, J gene, D gene, clone size, CDR3 protein, CDR3 DNA. D genes are given only for firm matches. Clone size is not always given. Where it is, it says once, few, many or a class for expanded clones.

TRBV7-9	TRBJ1-2	.	few	CASSRREAGANYGYTF	TGTGCCAGCAGCCGCAGGGAGGCAGGCGCTAACTATGGCTACACCTTC
TRBV30	TRBJ1-1	.	.	CAWSKNTEAFF	TGTGCCTGGAGCAAGAACACTGAAGCTTTCTTT
TRBV25-1	TRBJ1-5	TRBD1	.	CASSEQGAQQPQHF	TGTGCCAGCAGCGAACAGGGGGCTCAGCAGCCCCAGCATTTT
TRBV4-1	TRBJ2-3	TRBD2	many	CASSPPSSGTGAQYF	TGCGCCAGCAGCCCCCCCTCTAGCGGGACTGGCGCGCAGTATTTT
TRBV25-1	TRBJ2-7	.	.	CASQEQTSYEQYF	TGTGCCAGCCAAGAACAAACCTCCTACGAGCAGTACTTC
TRBV15	TRBJ1-4	TRBD1	.	CATSRDRGPNEKLFF	TGTGCCACCAGCAGAGATAGGGGGCCTAATGAAAAACTGTTTTTT
TRBV19	TRBJ2-7	TRBD1	.	CASSIRGRLSYEQYF	TGTGCCAGTAGTATAAGGGGGCGCCTCTCCTACGAGCAGTACTTC
TRBV5-4	TRBJ2-7	TRBD1	.	CASSWGQGSSYEQYF	TGTGCCAGCAGCTGGGGACAGGGGAGCTCCTACGAGCAGTACTTC
TRBV6-1	TRBJ1-5	TRBD1	.	CASSVDRGWNQPQHF	TGTGCCAGCAGTGTAGACAGGGGGTGGAATCAGCCCCAGCATTTT
TRBV2	TRBJ2-3	.	once	CASSESRGDTQYF	TGTGCCAGCAGTGAATCACGGGGAGATACGCAGTATTTT
TRBV11-2	TRBJ1-3	.	once	CASSLERRGATGNTIYF	TGTGCCAGCAGCTTAGAACGACGGGGGGCGACTGGAAACACCATATATTTT
TRBV11-2	TRBJ2-1	.	.	CASSLPTLGGEQFF	TGTGCCAGCAGCCTTCCCACGCTCGGGGGTGAGCAGTTCTTC
TRBV2	TRBJ2-1	TRBD1	.	CASSRGQDSYNEQFF	TGTGCCAGCAGTCGGGGACAGGATTCCTACAATGAGCAGTTCTTC
TRBV10-3	TRBJ2-1	.	few	CAISEQGQSRSSYNEQFF	TGTGCCATCAGTGAGCAGGGACAATCACGCAGCTCCTACAATGAGCAGTTCTTC
TRBV7-2	TRBJ2-1	TRBD1	.	CASSFQTGPPYNEQFF	TGTGCCAGCAGCTTCCAGACAGGGCCTCCTTACAATGAGCAGTTCTTC
TRBV29-1	TRBJ1-4	.	.	CSVIARGTNEKLFF	TGCAGCGTTATCGCCCGGGGAACTAATGAAAAACTGTTTTTT
TRBV19	TRBJ2-5	TRBD2	.	CASSIRLAGWGGTQYF	TGTGCCAGTAGTATCCGACTAGCGGGATGGGGTGGGACCCAGTACTTC
TRBV11-3	TRBJ2-5	.	.	CASSTSGQETQYF	TGTGCCAGCAGCACGAGCGGCCAAGAGACCCAGTACTTC
TRBV5-1	TRBJ1-6	.	many	CASSLGSNSYNSPLHF	TGCGCCAGCAGCTTGGGTAGTAACTCCTATAATTCACCCCTCCACTTT
TRBV28	TRBJ1-1	.	.	CASSFLGGRGTEAFF	TGTGCCAGCAGTTTTTTGGGGGGGCGAGGGACTGAAGCTTTCTTT
TRBV5-1	TRBJ2-2	.	few	CASSLRLERELFF	TGCGCCAGCAGCTTACGACTGGAACGGGAGCTGTTTTTT
TRBV2	TRBJ2-3	TRBD2	.	CASSEVSGTIATSTQYF	TGTGCCAGCAGTGAAGTGTCCGGGACTATAGCCACCAGTACGCAGTATTTT
TRBV5-1	TRBJ2-7	TRBD1	.	CASSLAGTGHSYEQYF	TGCGCCAGCAGCTTGGCCGGGACAGGTCACTCCTACGAGCAGTACTTC
TRBV27	TRBJ2-7	.	.	CASSTGTVREQYF	TGTGCCAGCAGTACAGGGACGGTACGCGAGCAGTACTTC
TRBV4-1	TRBJ2-2	TRBD1	.	CASSPKGMFQTGGYSGELFF	TGCGCCAGCAGCCCAAAGGGGATGTTCCAGACAGGGGGTTATTCCGGGGAGCTGTTTTTT
TRBV18	TRBJ1-4	.	.	CASSLRDTIYATNEKLFF	TGTGCCAGCTCACTACGGGACACCATCTATGCAACTAATGAAAAACTGTTTTTT
TRBV6-1	TRBJ1-4	.	once	CASSEAGRSLLFF	TGTGCCAGCAGTGAGGCGGGGCGCAGTTTACTGTTTTTT
TRBV2	TRBJ2-5	.	.	CASSTTPGTAGETQYF	TGTGCCAGCAGTACTACCCCAGGGACTGCTGGGGAGACCCAGTACTTC
TRBV7-9	TRBJ2-1	.	.	CASSSPMRDVYNEQFF	TGTGCCAGCAGCTCTCCCATGCGGGACGTGTACAATGAGCAGTTCTTC
TRBV11-2	TRBJ2-7	TRBD2	.	CASSRQWEGSYEQYF	TGTGCCAGCAGCCGACAGTGGGAGGGTAGCTACGAGCAGTACTTC
TRBV7-3	TRBJ2-5	.	.	CASSLGSQETQYF	TGTGCCAGCAGCTTAGGCAGCCAAGAGACCCAGTACTTC
TRBV19	TRBJ1-1	TRBD1	.	CATSRPGQGRGDTEAFF	TGTGCCACCTCACGACCGGGACAGGGGAGAGGGGACACTGAAGCTTTCTTT
TRBV11-3	TRBJ2-1	TRBD2	.	CASSKSGAHNEQFF	TGTGCCAGCAGCAAGAGCGGGGCTCACAATGAGCAGTTCTTC
TRBV7-1	TRBJ2-7	.	.	CASSSPIPPAPGSSVAFSSYEQYF	TGTGCCAGCAGCTCGCCTATACCGCCCGCCCCGGGTAGCAGCGTAGCCTTCTCTTCCTACGAGCAGTACTTC
TRBV7-6	TRBJ1-3	.	.	CASSRGSGGSSGNTIYF	TGTGCCAGCAGCCGGGGATCGGGCGGGAGCTCTGGAAACACCATATATTTT
TRBV5-5	TRBJ1-2	.	once	CASSLEQGIGYTF	TGTGCCAGCAGCTTGGAACAGGGAATTGGCTACACCTTC
TRBV5-6	TRBJ1-5	.	few	CASSSTGNQPQHF	TGTGCCAGCAGCTCGACGGGGAATCAGCCCCAGCATTTT
TRBV6-1	TRBJ2-2	.	.	CASNEPRLVRELFF	TGTGCCAGCAACGAACCCAGACTCGTCCGGGAGCTGTTTTTT
TRBV29-1	TRBJ2-4	TRBD2	.	CSVGGGVIQYF	TGCAGCGTTGGTGGGGGGGTCATTCAGTACTTC
TRBV5-6	TRBJ2-2	.	.	CASRHTGTGELFF	TGTGCCAGCAGACACACAGGGACCGGGGAGCTGTTTTTT
TRBV4-1	TRBJ2-2	TRBD2	.	CASSPRLAEATNTGELFF	TGCGCCAGCAGCCCAAGACTAGCGGAAGCAACGAACACCGGGGAGCTGTTTTTT
TRBV7-9	TRBJ2-7	TRBD2	.	CASSEAGGALYEQYF	TGTGCCAGCAGCGAAGCGGGGGGGGCCCTCTACGAGCAGTACTTC
TRBV5-1	TRBJ2-5	.	.	CASSPGQETQYF	TGCGCCAGCAGCCCCGGCCAAGAGACCCAGTACTTC
TRBV15	TRBJ2-7	.	.	CATSRARAYEQYF	TGTGCCACCAGCAGAGCCAGGGCCTACGAGCAGTACTTC
TRBV15	TRBJ1-2	.	.	CATSRERGVGGYTF	TGTGCCACCAGCAGAGAACGTGGTGTGGGCGGCTACACCTTC
TRBV19	TRBJ1-3	.	.	CASSIVAGTGNTIYF	TGTGCCAGTAGTATAGTGGCAGGGACTGGAAACACCATATATTTT
TRBV28	TRBJ1-1	TRBD1	.	CASSAADRGRRAFF	TGTGCCAGCAGTGCAGCCGACAGGGGGCGTCGAGCTTTCTTT
TRBV9	TRBJ2-5	.	.	CASSRGLNNQETQYF	TGTGCCAGCAGCAGAGGGCTGAACAACCAAGAGACCCAGTACTTC
TRBV5-1	TRBJ2-3	TRBD2	.	CASTKRGIDTQYF	TGCGCCAGCACCAAGCGGGGGATAGATACGCAGTATTTT
TRBV11-3	TRBJ2-2	.	.	CASSLGQTGELFF	TGTGCCAGCAGCTTAGGACAGACCGGGGAGCTGTTTTTT
TRBV4-3	TRBJ2-5	.	once	CASSQDQGLETQYF	TGCGCCAGCAGCCAAGATCAGGGGTTGGAGACCCAGTACTTC
TRBV7-2	TRBJ2-3	.	.	CASSYSIADTQYF	TGTGCCAGCAGCTACTCCATCGCAGATACGCAGTATTTT
TRBV9	TRBJ2-1	TRBD2	once	CASSVAAGDRVF	TGTGCCAGCAGCGTAGCTGCGGGAGATCGGGTCTTC
TRBV6-6	TRBJ1-2	TRBD1	.	CASSPGQGGRYGYTF	TGTGCCAGCAGTCCCGGACAGGGTGGGAGGTATGGCTACACCTTC
TRBV29-1	TRBJ2-2	TRBD1	.	CSAAGTGDGELFF	TGCAGCGCCGCCGGGACAGGGGACGGGGAGCTGTTTTTT
TRBV18	TRBJ2-1	.	once	CASSPPRGVGNEQFF	TGTGCCAGCTCACCACCCAGGGGGGTAGGGAATGAGCAGTTCTTC
TRBV4-3	TRBJ2-2	TRBD2	.	CASSQEVGRSAGELFF	TGCGCCAGCAGCCAAGAGGTCGGGAGGAGCGCCGGGGAGCTGTTTTTT
TRBV30	TRBJ1-4	TRBD1	.	CAWKGQNNEKLFF	TGTGCCTGGAAGGGACAGAATAATGAAAAACTGTTTTTT